This TCR beta chain was profiled in a study of Graves' ophthalmopathy and Graves' hyperthyroidism. In germline, CDR1 is MNHEY, CDR2 SVGAGI. CDR3 length: 15 amino acids. Trimming pared 5 bases from V and 7 bases from J, leaving 18 bases between. The sequenced template was RNA, covering the TCR beta CDR3 region. Amplification began with first-round RT-PCR using HTBI primers, then second-round multiplex PCR was performed. TCRdb passed the multiplex PCR reads through MiXCR, listing each CDR3 protein once. The sample consists of about 620,000 distinct CDR3 sequences, 22% of them appearing once. The V and J genes are TRBV6-5 and TRBJ1-5; D perhaps matches TRBD1 (6 bases). The receptor was derived from a young woman with stable Graves' hyperthyroidism. Some clones in this sample may be carry-over from other donors' samples. Sequencing input: peripheral blood. CDR3 loop: CASSNTPQGLQPQHF. The CDR3 DNA reads as TGTGCCAGCAGTAATACTCCACAGGGTTTGCAGCCCCAGCATTTT.